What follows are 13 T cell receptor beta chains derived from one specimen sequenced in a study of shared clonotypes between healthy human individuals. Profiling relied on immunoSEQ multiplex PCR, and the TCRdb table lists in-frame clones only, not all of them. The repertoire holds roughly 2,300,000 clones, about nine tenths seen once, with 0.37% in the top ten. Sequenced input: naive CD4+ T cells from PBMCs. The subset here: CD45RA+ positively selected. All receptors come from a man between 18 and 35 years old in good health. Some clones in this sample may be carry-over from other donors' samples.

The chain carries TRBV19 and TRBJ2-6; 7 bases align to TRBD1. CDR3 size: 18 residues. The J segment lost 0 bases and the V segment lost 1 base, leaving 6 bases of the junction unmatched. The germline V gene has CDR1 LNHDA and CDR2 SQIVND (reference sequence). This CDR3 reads CASSIGGQVNSGANVLTF. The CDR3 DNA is TGTGCCAGTAGTATAGGTGGACAGGTAAACTCTGGGGCCAACGTCCTGACTTTC.

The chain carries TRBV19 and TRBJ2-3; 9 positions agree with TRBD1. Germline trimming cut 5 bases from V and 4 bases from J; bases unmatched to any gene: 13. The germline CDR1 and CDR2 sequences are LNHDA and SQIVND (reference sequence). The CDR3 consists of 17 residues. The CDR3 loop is CASSRPKQGAVADTQYF. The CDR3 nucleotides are TGTGCCAGTAGTCGACCGAAACAGGGGGCTGTGGCAGATACGCAGTATTTT.

This CDR3 is CASSSLQGPSYNEQFF. CDR3 bases: TGTGCCAGCAGCTCCCTACAGGGCCCCTCCTACAATGAGCAGTTCTTC. The rearrangement links TRBV7-9 to TRBJ2-1; the D gene is possibly TRBD1 (6 bases). The CDR3 loop spans 16 amino acids. The V gene lost 4 bases and the J gene lost 0 bases, with 13 bases spanning the gap. Germline loops: CDR1 SEHNR, CDR2 FQNEAQ (reference sequence).

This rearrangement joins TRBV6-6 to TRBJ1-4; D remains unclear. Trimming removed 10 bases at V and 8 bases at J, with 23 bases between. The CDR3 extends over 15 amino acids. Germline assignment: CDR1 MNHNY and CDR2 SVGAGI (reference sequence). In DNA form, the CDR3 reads TGTGCCACCGTCGGGAGAGGGCTAATGGGGGAAAAACTGTTTTTT. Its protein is CATVGRGLMGEKLFF.

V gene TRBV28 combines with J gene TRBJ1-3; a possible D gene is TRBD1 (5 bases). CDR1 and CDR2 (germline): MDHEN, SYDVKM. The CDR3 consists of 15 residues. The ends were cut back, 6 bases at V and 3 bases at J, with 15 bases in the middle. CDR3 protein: CASSPGGGRGNTIYF. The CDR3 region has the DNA TGTGCCAGCAGCCCCGGTGGGGGTCGTGGAAACACCATATATTTT.

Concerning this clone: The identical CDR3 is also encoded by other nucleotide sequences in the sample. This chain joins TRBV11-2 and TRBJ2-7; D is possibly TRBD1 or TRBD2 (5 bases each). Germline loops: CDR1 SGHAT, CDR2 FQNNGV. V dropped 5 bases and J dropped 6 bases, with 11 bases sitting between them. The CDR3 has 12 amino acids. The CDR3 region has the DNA TGTGCCAGCAGCCTCCTTGGGGGCGAGCAGTACTTC. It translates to CASSLLGGEQYF.

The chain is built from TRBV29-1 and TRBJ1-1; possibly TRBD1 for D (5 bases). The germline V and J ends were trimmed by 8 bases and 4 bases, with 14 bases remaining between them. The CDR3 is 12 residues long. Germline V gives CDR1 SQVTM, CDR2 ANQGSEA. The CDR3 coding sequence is TGCAGCTCCTGGACATTTGGCACTGAAGCTTTCTTT. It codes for CSSWTFGTEAFF.

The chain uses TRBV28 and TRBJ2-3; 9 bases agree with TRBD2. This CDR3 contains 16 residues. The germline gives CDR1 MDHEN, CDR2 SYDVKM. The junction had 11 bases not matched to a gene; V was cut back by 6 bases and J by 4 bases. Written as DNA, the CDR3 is TGTGCCAGCAGCGCTAGGCTAGCGGGAAGCCCAGATACGCAGTATTTT. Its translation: CASSARLAGSPDTQYF.

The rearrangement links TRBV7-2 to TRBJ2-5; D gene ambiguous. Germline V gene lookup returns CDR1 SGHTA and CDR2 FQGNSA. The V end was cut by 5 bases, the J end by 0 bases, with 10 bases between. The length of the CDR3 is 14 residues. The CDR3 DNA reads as TGTGCCAGCAGCCGTTCTGGATACCAAGAGACCCAGTACTTC. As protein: CASSRSGYQETQYF.

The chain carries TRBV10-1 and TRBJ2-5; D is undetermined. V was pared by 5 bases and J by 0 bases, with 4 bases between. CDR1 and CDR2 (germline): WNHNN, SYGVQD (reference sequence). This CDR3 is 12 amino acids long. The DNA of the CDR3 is TGCGCCAGCAGTTTCAACCAAGAGACCCAGTACTTC. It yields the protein CASSFNQETQYF.

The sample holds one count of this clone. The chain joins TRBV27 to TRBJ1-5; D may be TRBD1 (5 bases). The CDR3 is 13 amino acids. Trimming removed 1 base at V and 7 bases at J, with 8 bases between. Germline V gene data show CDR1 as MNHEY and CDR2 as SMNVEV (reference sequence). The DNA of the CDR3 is TGTGCCAGCAGTTTATGGGGGAAACAGCCCCAGCATTTT. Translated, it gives CASSLWGKQPQHF.

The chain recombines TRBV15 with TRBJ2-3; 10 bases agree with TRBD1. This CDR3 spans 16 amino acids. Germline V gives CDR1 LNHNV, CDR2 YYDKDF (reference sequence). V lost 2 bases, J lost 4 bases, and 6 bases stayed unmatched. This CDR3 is CATSRTPGTGADTQYF. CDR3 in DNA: TGTGCCACCAGCAGAACGCCGGGGACAGGGGCAGATACGCAGTATTTT. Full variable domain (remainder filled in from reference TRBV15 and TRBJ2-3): DAMVIQNPRYQVTQFGKPVTLSCSQTLNHNVMYWYQQKSSQAPKLLFHYYDKDFNNEADTPDNFQSRRPNTSFCFLDIRSPGLGDTAMYLCATSRTPGTGADTQYFGPGTRLTVL.

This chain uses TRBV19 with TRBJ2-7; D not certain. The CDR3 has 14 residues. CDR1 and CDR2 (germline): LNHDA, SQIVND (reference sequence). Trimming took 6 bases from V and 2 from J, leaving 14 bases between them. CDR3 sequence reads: CASSISTKTYEQYF. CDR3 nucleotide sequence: TGTGCCAGTAGCATTTCGACAAAAACCTACGAGCAGTACTTC.